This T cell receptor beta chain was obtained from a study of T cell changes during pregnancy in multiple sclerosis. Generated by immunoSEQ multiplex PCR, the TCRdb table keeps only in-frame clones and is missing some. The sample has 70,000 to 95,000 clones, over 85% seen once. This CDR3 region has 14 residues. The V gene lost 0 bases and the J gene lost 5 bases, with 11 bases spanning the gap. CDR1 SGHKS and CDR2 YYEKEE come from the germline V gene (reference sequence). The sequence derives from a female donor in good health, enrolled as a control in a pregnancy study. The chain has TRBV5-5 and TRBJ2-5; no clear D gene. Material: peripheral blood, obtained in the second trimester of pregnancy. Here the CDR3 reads CASSLDRDGETQYF. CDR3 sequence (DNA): TGTGCCAGCAGCTTGGACAGAGATGGTGAGACCCAGTACTTC.